The rows below give T cell receptor beta chains drawn from one sample of a study of a mutant IDH1 vaccine in newly diagnosed glioma. Clones were sequenced by immunoSEQ multiplex PCR, and TCRdb holds only the in-frame ones, with some missing. The sample consists of approximately 100,000 clones, roughly 89% of them appearing once. This specimen was PBMCs, taken from a glioma patient treated with radiotherapy, temozolomide or both. These TCRs come from a woman between 45 and 65 years old with glioma. Each CDR3 is given with its conserved first and last residue. A D gene is named only where the DNA matches it firmly. Only some rows state a clone size, as once, few, many or a class for expanded clones.

cdr3_nt	cdr3_aa	v_call	j_call	d_call	clone_size
TGTGCCAGCAGCCTCGCGGGTGGTGTGGGAGAGACCCAGTACTTC	CASSLAGGVGETQYF	TRBV5-6	TRBJ2-5	-	-
TGTGCCAGCAGCTTAGAGGCGACAGTGAACACTGAAGCTTTCTTT	CASSLEATVNTEAFF	TRBV11-2	TRBJ1-1	-	-
TGTGCCAGCAGTTTCGCCGGGACAGATCATCAGCCCCAGCATTTT	CASSFAGTDHQPQHF	TRBV27	TRBJ1-5	TRBD1	-
TGTGCCAGCAGCTGGACTAGCGGGATACATGAGCAGTTCTTC	CASSWTSGIHEQFF	TRBV7-9	TRBJ2-1	TRBD2	-
TGCAGACCTTACGGGATTGAGCAGTTCTTC	CRPYGIEQFF	TRBV20-1	TRBJ2-1	-	-
TGTGCCAGCAGCGTAGAACCTTCTAGCACAGATACGCAGTATTTT	CASSVEPSSTDTQYF	TRBV9	TRBJ2-3	-	-
TGTGCTAGTGGTACAGGGGGCGTTTCCTACGAGCAGTACTTC	CASGTGGVSYEQYF	TRBV12-5	TRBJ2-7	TRBD1	few
TGTGCCAGCAGCCACCACTACGGACAGGGACAAGAGACCCAGTACTTC	CASSHHYGQGQETQYF	TRBV7-9	TRBJ2-5	TRBD1	-
TGCGCCAGCAGCTTCACAGGGTCAGGCGATCAGCCCCAGCATTTT	CASSFTGSGDQPQHF	TRBV5-1	TRBJ1-5	-	-
TGCGCCAGCACCCAAGGACAGGGCTGGAACACTGAAGCTTTCTTT	CASTQGQGWNTEAFF	TRBV5-1	TRBJ1-1	TRBD1	-
TGTGCCAGCAGTGGACAGGGGGATGAGCAGTTCTTC	CASSGQGDEQFF	TRBV6-1	TRBJ2-1	TRBD1	-
TGTGCCTGGATAGTGGATGTAGGCACTGAAGCTTTCTTT	CAWIVDVGTEAFF	TRBV30	TRBJ1-1	-	-
TGTGCCAGCAGCTCGTTCTACGAGCAGTACTTC	CASSSFYEQYF	TRBV5-6	TRBJ2-7	-	-
TGTGCCAGCACCTTAATGGAGAAAGGCACTGAAGCTTTCTTT	CASTLMEKGTEAFF	TRBV6-5	TRBJ1-1	-	few
TGTGCCAGCAGTTTTGGTTACAGGGGGCTCGGCTATGGCTACACCTTC	CASSFGYRGLGYGYTF	TRBV27	TRBJ1-2	TRBD1	once
TGTGCCAGCAGTGACTCGAGCGGTTCTAGCACAGATACGCAGTATTTT	CASSDSSGSSTDTQYF	TRBV6-4	TRBJ2-3	-	-
TGTGCCACCAGCAGTGCCTTGGGTAGGAGTGGCTACACCTTC	CATSSALGRSGYTF	TRBV15	TRBJ1-2	-	-
TGTGCCAGCAGCTCTATGGCGGGAGTTAAAGATACGCAGTATTTT	CASSSMAGVKDTQYF	TRBV7-3	TRBJ2-3	TRBD2	-
TGTGCCAGCGGCCTTAGGGGCTATGGCTACACCTTC	CASGLRGYGYTF	TRBV28	TRBJ1-2	-	few
TGTGCCAGCTCCGCGGGACTAGCGGGAAAGGGGAGTCCCCGGGAGCTGTTTTTT	CASSAGLAGKGSPRELFF	TRBV18	TRBJ2-2	TRBD2	-
TGTGCCTGGAGTTCTAGCGGAGGCTACACCTTC	CAWSSSGGYTF	TRBV30	TRBJ1-2	-	-
TGTGCCAGCGCAGAAACTAGCCGCTACGAGCAGTACTTC	CASAETSRYEQYF	TRBV6-1	TRBJ2-7	-	-
TGTGCCAGCAGCTTAAGGACTAGCGGGTATCACGAGCAGTACTTC	CASSLRTSGYHEQYF	TRBV11-1	TRBJ2-7	TRBD2	-
TGCGCCAGCAGCGCTGATCGGGAGCAGTTCTTC	CASSADREQFF	TRBV5-1	TRBJ2-1	-	-
TGTGCCTGGAGTGGAGACAGGGGCTACGAGCAGTACTTC	CAWSGDRGYEQYF	TRBV30	TRBJ2-7	TRBD1	-
TGTGCCAGCAGTCCCGGACGGAGCTCCTACAATGAGCAGTTCTTC	CASSPGRSSYNEQFF	TRBV28	TRBJ2-1	-	few
TGCAGCGTTGAAGATCGGGGTGAAGCTTTCTTT	CSVEDRGEAFF	TRBV29-1	TRBJ1-1	-	-
TGCACCAGCAGAGCAGGAGGGCCGTACGAGCAGTACTTC	CTSRAGGPYEQYF	TRBV1	TRBJ2-7	-	-
TGTGCTAGTGCCGTCGGGACAGGGGGCGAGTCTTTCTTT	CASAVGTGGESFF	TRBV12-5	TRBJ1-1	TRBD1	-
TGTGCCAGCAGTTACGGACGGACTGGTCCTGAAGCTTTCTTT	CASSYGRTGPEAFF	TRBV28	TRBJ1-1	-	-
TGCGCCAGCAGCCAAGCAGGGCAGGGGGGTCGACAGCCTCAGCATTTT	CASSQAGQGGRQPQHF	TRBV4-1	TRBJ1-5	TRBD1	-
TGTGCCAGCAGCGGTACCGGGACTAGCGGGGAGACCCAGTACTTC	CASSGTGTSGETQYF	TRBV9	TRBJ2-5	TRBD2	-
TGCGCCAGCAGCTTGTTCGACAGGGATAGCAATGAGCAGTTCTTC	CASSLFDRDSNEQFF	TRBV5-1	TRBJ2-1	TRBD1	-
TGTGCCATCACCCCCCTAAACACCGGGGAGCTGTTTTTT	CAITPLNTGELFF	TRBV10-3	TRBJ2-2	-	-
TGTGCCAGCAGCTTTTTGTACAGGGCCTCCTACGAGCAGTACTTC	CASSFLYRASYEQYF	TRBV11-2	TRBJ2-7	-	-
TGTGCCATCAGCCGGGATTACTCGATCACTAATGAAAAACTGTTTTTT	CAISRDYSITNEKLFF	TRBV10-3	TRBJ1-4	-	-
TGTGCCAGCAGTGCCGGGGAGGCCCATGGCTACACCTTC	CASSAGEAHGYTF	TRBV6-6	TRBJ1-2	-	-
TGTGCCAGCAGCCAAGAATTATCAGTGGGGCGCTTTTATGGCTACACCTTC	CASSQELSVGRFYGYTF	TRBV4-2	TRBJ1-2	-	-
TGTGCCAGTAGTATAGATCATGAGGGGTTCCAGCCCCAGCATTTT	CASSIDHEGFQPQHF	TRBV19	TRBJ1-5	-	-
TGTGCCAGCAGCGTAGCTGGACAGGGGGCTTTCGAGACCCAGTACTTC	CASSVAGQGAFETQYF	TRBV9	TRBJ2-5	TRBD1	-
TGTGCCTGGAGTACGAAAGGGGGAAATCAGCCCCAGCATTTT	CAWSTKGGNQPQHF	TRBV30	TRBJ1-5	-	few
TGTGCCAGCAGCTTTATCGCCCACACAGATACGCAGTATTTT	CASSFIAHTDTQYF	TRBV5-6	TRBJ2-3	-	-
TGTGCCAGCGGGAGGGAGACAGATACGCAGTATTTT	CASGRETDTQYF	TRBV6-6	TRBJ2-3	TRBD2	-